This T cell receptor beta chain appears in the sequencing data of a study of CD8 T cells in Susac syndrome. Study-level points and caveats: It was acknowledged in the study that the number of individuals who were included in its TCR sequencing and HLA analysis was relatively small.

It was with random hexamers that about 0.45 to 1 ug RNA was reverse transcribed. Amplification of TCR beta CDR3 was carried out by immunoSEQ multiplex PCR, which covered 54 Vbeta and 13 Jbeta segments. Each CDR3 protein gets one entry after TCRdb re-called the immunoSEQ multiplex PCR reads with MiXCR. The repertoire holds roughly 330,000 distinct CDR3 sequences, about 91% seen once, with over 0.065% in the top ten. Concerning this clonotype: Its antigen remains unknown.

Included as multiple sclerosis controls were treatment-naive patients who had stable or active relapsing-remitting disease. Sequencing used CD4+ T cells from PBMCs. The clonotype was recovered from a human donor with multiple sclerosis.

The CDR3 DNA follows: TGTGCCAGCACCGAGGAGGATGAGCAGTTCTTC. Residues: CASTEEDEQFF. V usage is TRBV2 and J usage is TRBJ2-1; TRBD2 is a possible D gene (5 bases). Germline V gives CDR1 SNHLY, CDR2 FYNNEI. The V end lost 7 bases, the J end lost 8 bases, and 9 bases lay between the germline ends. The CDR3 loop spans 11 amino acids.